The 29 T cell receptor beta chains below all came from one sample that was sequenced in a study of blood T cell repertoires in COVID-19. The data were produced by immunoSEQ multiplex PCR, yet TCRdb's version contains in-frame clones alone and is incomplete. The data contain fewer than 250,000 clones, 87% of them singletons. Sequencing was done on a sample of PBMCs or T cells enriched from blood (not recorded which). The receptor source for this set is a woman aged 25 to 45 with acute COVID-19.

This rearrangement joins TRBV6-5 to TRBJ1-2; TRBD1 matches at 7 bases. This CDR3 region has 14 residues. Germline V gene sequence: CDR1 MNHEY, CDR2 SVGAGI. With V trimmed by 4 bases and J by 3 bases, 5 bases remained unmatched. The CDR3 region is CASSWADRDYGYTF. For the CDR3, the DNA is TGTGCCAGCAGTTGGGCAGACAGGGACTATGGCTACACCTTC.

The chain carries TRBV7-2 and TRBJ1-5, with D perhaps matching TRBD1 (5 bases). Trimming removed 5 bases from V and 0 bases from J, with 14 bases in between. Germline-derived CDR1 and CDR2 are SGHTA and FQGNSA. The CDR3 sequence is 16 residues long. The CDR3 loop reads CASSPGLPYSNQPQHF. DNA of the CDR3: TGTGCCAGCAGCCCGGGACTACCTTATAGCAATCAGCCCCAGCATTTT.

CDR3 DNA: TGTGCCAGCAGTTCAGGGCTAAATCAGCCCCAGCATTTT. This codes for CASSSGLNQPQHF. The chain links TRBV6-5 to TRBJ1-5; TRBD1 might be the D (5 bases). The germline gives CDR1 MNHEY, CDR2 SVGAGI. Trimming removed 4 bases at V and 4 bases at J, with 8 bases between. The CDR3 is 13 residues long.

The chain combines TRBV10-3 with TRBJ1-5; possibly TRBD1 for D (5 bases). Germline CDR1 is ENHRY and CDR2 is SYGVKD. V lost 0 bases and J lost 1, with 16 bases in between. This CDR3 is 18 amino acids long. The CDR3 DNA follows: TGTGCCATCAGTGAGTCGACGGGGGGGGACCTAAGCAATCAGCCCCAGCATTTT. Translated, it gives CAISESTGGDLSNQPQHF.

The table lists this clone with many counts. The rearrangement uses TRBV18 and TRBJ1-2; D unclear. V lost 0 bases and J lost 1, with 15 bases in between. The CDR3 consists of 17 residues. The germline CDR1 and CDR2 sequences are KGHSH and LQKENI. CDR3 protein: CASSPPSQAENNYGYTF. Written as DNA, the CDR3 is TGTGCCAGCTCACCACCTTCGCAGGCCGAGAATAACTATGGCTACACCTTC. Together with reference TRBV18 and TRBJ1-2, the CDR3 gives the full variable domain: NAGVMQNPRHLVRRRGQEARLRCSPMKGHSHVYWYRQLPEEGLKFMVYLQKENIIDESGMPKERFSAEFPKEGPSILRIQQVVRGDSAAYFCASSPPSQAENNYGYTFGSGTRLTVV.

This clone was recorded only once. The J gene is TRBJ2-3, the V gene TRBV9; tentatively, D is TRBD2 (6 bases). This CDR3 spans 14 amino acids. Looked up from germline, CDR1 is SGDLS and CDR2 is YYNGEE. With 0 bases removed from V and 8 bases from J, the gap between germline ends came to 13 bases. CDR3: CASSVGGDSGTQYF. The DNA of the CDR3 is TGTGCCAGCAGCGTAGGCGGGGACTCTGGTACGCAGTATTTT.

The sample holds one count of this clone. V usage is TRBV6-5 and J usage is TRBJ1-1; D gene uncertain. The V and J ends lost 8 bases and 1 base respectively, with 14 bases between them. Germline V gene data show CDR1 as MNHEY and CDR2 as SVGAGI. CDR3 length: 14 residues. CDR3 DNA sequence: TGTGCCAGCCCAATAGAACCGGGGAACACTGAAGCTTTCTTT. Its translation is CASPIEPGNTEAFF.

The chain is built from TRBV7-9 and TRBJ2-2; TRBD1 matches 9 bases. There are 15 residues in the CDR3. The ends lost 5 bases at V and 4 bases at J; junction bases unmatched: 5. Germline CDR1 is SEHNR and CDR2 is FQNEAQ (reference sequence). The CDR3 loop reads CASSATGGGTGELFF. DNA of the CDR3: TGTGCCAGCAGCGCCACAGGGGGCGGCACCGGGGAGCTGTTTTTT.

The gene calls are TRBV7-2 and TRBJ2-1, with TRBD1 identical over 7 bases. The junction had 11 bases not matched to a gene; V was cut back by 5 bases and J by 7 bases. The V gene's germline CDR1 is SGHTA and CDR2 FQGNSA. The CDR3 covers 15 residues. The CDR3 DNA follows: TGTGCCAGCAGCCATCGACAGGGCACGGGGAATGAGCAGTTCTTC. Translating gives CASSHRQGTGNEQFF. Full variable domain (outside the CDR3, taken from reference TRBV7-2 and TRBJ2-1): GAGVSQSPSNKVTEKGKDVELRCDPISGHTALYWYRQSLGQGLEFLIYFQGNSAPDKSGLPSDRFSAERTGGSVSTLTIQRTQQEDSAVYLCASSHRQGTGNEQFFGPGTRLTVL.

J is TRBJ1-1 and V is TRBV19; D call uncertain. CDR1 is LNHDA and CDR2 is SQIVND in the germline V gene (reference sequence). Trimming stripped 5 bases from V and 5 bases from J, with 21 bases between. CDR3 length equals 16 residues. CDR3 in DNA: TGTGCCAGTAGTCCCCGCCGGGGAAGTCGGTGGACTGAAGCTTTCTTT. This encodes CASSPRRGSRWTEAFF. The entire variable domain, with the rest obtained from reference TRBV19 and TRBJ1-1, is as follows: DGGITQSPKYLFRKEGQNVTLSCEQNLNHDAMYWYRQDPGQGLRLIYYSQIVNDFQKGDIAEGYSVSREKKESFPLTVTSAQKNPTAFYLCASSPRRGSRWTEAFFGQGTRLTVV.

There are a few counts of this clone. V usage is TRBV3-1 (or the pseudogene TRBV3-2) and J usage is TRBJ2-2; 12 bases align to TRBD1. This CDR3 has 15 residues. Trimming took 5 bases from V and 6 from J; bases not matched to a gene: 4. Germline CDR1 is LGHDT and CDR2 is YNNKEL (reference sequence). Here the CDR3 reads CASSRDRGLAGELFF. The CDR3, as DNA: TGTGCCAGCAGCAGGGACAGGGGGCTGGCCGGGGAGCTGTTTTTT.

This clone was seen once. The chain couples TRBV15 to TRBJ2-2; 7 positions match TRBD2. From germline, CDR1 is LNHNV and CDR2 YYDKDF (reference sequence). V dropped 3 bases and J dropped 3; count of bases not matched to a gene: 10. This CDR3 comprises 17 residues. CDR3 coding DNA: TGTGCCACCAGCAGCCCGCCAGGACTAGTCCACACCGGGGAGCTGTTTTTT. Protein: CATSSPPGLVHTGELFF.

This clone was found once. For the CDR3, the DNA is TGTGCCAGCAGCCAAAGTAGCGGACAGGCTAATTCACCCCTCCACTTT. It yields the protein CASSQSSGQANSPLHF. The V gene is TRBV4-2, the J gene TRBJ1-6; TRBD1 agrees at 7 bases. CDR3 length: 16 amino acids. Germline V lookup: CDR1 LGHNA, CDR2 YNFKEQ. V shed 2 bases, J shed 6 bases, and the junction held 7 bases outside the gene matches.

This clone was picked up many times. This chain uses TRBV6-5 with TRBJ1-5; the match to TRBD1 covers 8 bases. V shed 11 bases, J shed 3 bases, and the junction held 6 bases outside the gene matches. Germline V lookup: CDR1 MNHEY, CDR2 SVGAGI. This CDR3 comprises 13 residues. For the CDR3, the DNA is TGTGCCGGCCAGACAGGGGACAATCAGCCCCAGCATTTT. It translates to CAGQTGDNQPQHF.

CDR3 sequence reads: CASMLRQKTYEQYF. Here the CDR3 DNA reads TGTGCCAGCATGTTGAGACAGAAGACCTACGAGCAGTACTTC. The J gene is TRBJ2-7, the V gene TRBV2; possible D gene TRBD1, 5 bases. CDR1 and CDR2 from the germline V gene are SNHLY and FYNNEI. V lost 7 bases to trimming and J lost 2 bases, with 15 bases between them. The CDR3 is made up of 14 amino acids.

The rearrangement links TRBV13 to TRBJ2-1; 7 nucleotides match TRBD2. The J segment lost 10 bases and the V segment lost 1 base, leaving 1 base of the junction unmatched. The V gene's germline CDR1 is PRHDT and CDR2 FYEKMQ (reference sequence). This CDR3 is built from 12 residues. The CDR3, as DNA: TGTGCCAGCAGCTTAGCCGGGAGGGAGCAGTTCTTC. The encoded protein is CASSLAGREQFF. The whole variable domain, filled in from reference TRBV13 and TRBJ2-1, reads AAGVIQSPRHLIKEKRETATLKCYPIPRHDTVYWYQQGPGQDPQFLISFYEKMQSDKGSIPDRFSAQQFSDYHSELNMSSLELGDSALYFCASSLAGREQFFGPGTRLTVL.

Here the CDR3 reads CASSLKIDFYNEQFF. The CDR3 nucleotides are TGTGCCAGCAGTTTAAAGATAGATTTCTACAATGAGCAGTTCTTC. The rearrangement joins TRBV27 to TRBJ2-1; D not resolved. This CDR3 region has 15 residues. The V gene's germline CDR1 is MNHEY and CDR2 SMNVEV (reference sequence). Trimming pared 2 bases from V and 3 bases from J, leaving 11 bases between.

The genes are TRBV27 and TRBJ1-2; D is uncertain. V dropped 6 bases and J dropped 4 bases, with 15 bases sitting between them. Germline V gene sequence: CDR1 MNHEY, CDR2 SMNVEV (reference sequence). This CDR3 spans 14 amino acids. The CDR3 protein is CASSPTGSTYGYTF. The CDR3 bases are TGTGCCAGCAGCCCGACCGGGAGTACCTATGGCTACACCTTC.

The rearrangement joins TRBV12-3 or TRBV12-4 to TRBJ1-5, with 10 bases fitting TRBD1. V lost 5 bases to trimming and J lost 9 bases; unmatched junction nucleotides: 1. CDR3 size: 12 residues. This CDR3 is CASSDRGRPQHF. For the CDR3, the DNA is TGTGCCAGCAGTGACAGGGGGCGGCCCCAGCATTTT.

V and J are TRBV11-2 and TRBJ1-6; 7 nucleotides align to TRBD1. This CDR3 is built from 14 residues. CDR1 SGHAT and CDR2 FQNNGV come from the germline V gene. V shed 5 bases, J shed 11 bases, and the junction held 9 bases outside the gene matches. As DNA, the CDR3 is TGTGCCAGCAGCCAGGGGGACACCTTAACACCCCTCCACTTT. Its protein is CASSQGDTLTPLHF.

The rearrangement links TRBV29-1 to TRBJ2-3; D perhaps matches TRBD2 (6 bases). CDR3 length equals 13 residues. The V end was cut by 6 bases, the J end by 2 bases, with 12 bases between. Germline V lookup: CDR1 SQVTM, CDR2 ANQGSEA. The CDR3 DNA reads TGCAGCGTCCGCGGGGTTTACACAGATACGCAGTATTTT. Encoded protein: CSVRGVYTDTQYF.

The chain uses TRBV5-4 and TRBJ2-5, with D perhaps TRBD1 (6 bases). The ends were cut back, 2 bases at V and 5 bases at J, with 16 bases in the middle. Germline CDR1 is SGHNT and CDR2 is YYREEE (reference sequence). There are 15 residues in the CDR3. As DNA, the CDR3 is TGTGCCAGCAGCTTTCAACAGGGTTATTCGGAGACCCAGTACTTC. Encoded protein: CASSFQQGYSETQYF.

The V gene is TRBV15, the J gene TRBJ1-5; TRBD1 agrees at 8 bases. This CDR3 has 15 residues. Germline values: CDR1 LNHNV, CDR2 YYDKDF (reference sequence). The J segment lost 6 bases and the V segment lost 4 bases, leaving 8 bases of the junction unmatched. Here the CDR3 reads CATSTGQGEVQPQHF. The DNA for the CDR3 is TGTGCCACCAGCACCGGACAGGGTGAGGTTCAGCCCCAGCATTTT.

J is TRBJ2-3 and V is TRBV20-1; 11 bases line up with TRBD2. The CDR3 covers 16 residues. CDR1 is DFQATT and CDR2 is SNEGSKA in the germline V gene (reference sequence). Trimming removed 3 bases from V and 7 bases from J; junction bases left unmatched: 12. CDR3 residues: CSASSWEASGGYTQYF. The CDR3 nucleotides read TGCAGTGCTAGTTCTTGGGAGGCTAGCGGGGGGTATACGCAGTATTTT.

V usage is TRBV29-1 and J usage is TRBJ2-2, with 9 positions matching TRBD2. The CDR3 is 14 residues long. The germline V gene has CDR1 SQVTM and CDR2 ANQGSEA. The junction had 5 bases not matched to a gene; V was cut back by 4 bases and J by 5 bases. CDR3: CSVASGVRTGELFF. DNA for the CDR3: TGCAGCGTTGCTAGCGGGGTGCGAACCGGGGAGCTGTTTTTT.

V gene TRBV3-1 (or the pseudogene TRBV3-2) combines with J gene TRBJ2-5, with TRBD2 matching over 13 bases. The V gene's germline CDR1 is LGHDT and CDR2 YNNKEL (reference sequence). V dropped 4 bases and J dropped 5; count of bases not matched to a gene: 13. The length of the CDR3 is 18 residues. The CDR3 region is CASSPEILLAGGVETQYF. The CDR3, as DNA: TGTGCCAGCAGCCCCGAAATCTTACTAGCGGGGGGGGTGGAGACCCAGTACTTC.

The J gene is TRBJ1-5, the V gene TRBV2; the D gene is possibly TRBD1 (6 bases). The CDR3 extends over 14 amino acids. CDR1 is SNHLY and CDR2 is FYNNEI in the germline V gene. Between the trimmed V and J ends, which lost 6 bases and 4 bases, there was a span of 13 bases. The CDR3 sequence: CASSQGSENQPQHF. Here the CDR3 DNA reads TGTGCCAGCAGCCAGGGGTCAGAAAATCAGCCCCAGCATTTT. Full variable domain (rest looked up from reference TRBV2 and TRBJ1-5): EPEVTQTPSHQVTQMGQEVILRCVPISNHLYFYWYRQILGQKVEFLVSFYNNEISEKSEIFDDQFSVERPDGSNFTLKIRSTKLEDSAMYFCASSQGSENQPQHFGDGTRLSIL.

This sequence joins TRBV5-1 and TRBJ2-5; D might be TRBD2 (5 bases). The V end was cut by 1 base, the J end by 4 bases, with 17 bases between. The CDR3 is made up of 16 amino acids. Germline CDR1 reads SGHRS; CDR2 reads YFSETQ. The CDR3 nucleotides are TGCGCCAGCAGCTTGCGGTATCGAACCGAGGGAGAGACCCAGTACTTC. This translates into CASSLRYRTEGETQYF. Full variable domain (rest looked up from reference TRBV5-1 and TRBJ2-5): KAGVTQTPRYLIKTRGQQVTLSCSPISGHRSVSWYQQTPGQGLQFLFEYFSETQRNKGNFPGRFSGRQFSNSRSEMNVSTLELGDSALYLCASSLRYRTEGETQYFGPGTRLLVL.

The chain uses TRBV5-1 and TRBJ2-5; 10 bases agree with TRBD2. CDR3 size: 17 residues. J gave up 0 bases and V 4 bases, and 9 bases lay outside the gene matches. Germline assignment: CDR1 SGHRS and CDR2 YFSETQ. The CDR3 here is CASSPFPTSGYQETQYF. Here the CDR3 DNA reads TGCGCCAGCAGCCCCTTCCCGACTAGCGGGTACCAAGAGACCCAGTACTTC. Full variable domain (outside the CDR3, taken from reference TRBV5-1 and TRBJ2-5): KAGVTQTPRYLIKTRGQQVTLSCSPISGHRSVSWYQQTPGQGLQFLFEYFSETQRNKGNFPGRFSGRQFSNSRSEMNVSTLELGDSALYLCASSPFPTSGYQETQYFGPGTRLLVL.